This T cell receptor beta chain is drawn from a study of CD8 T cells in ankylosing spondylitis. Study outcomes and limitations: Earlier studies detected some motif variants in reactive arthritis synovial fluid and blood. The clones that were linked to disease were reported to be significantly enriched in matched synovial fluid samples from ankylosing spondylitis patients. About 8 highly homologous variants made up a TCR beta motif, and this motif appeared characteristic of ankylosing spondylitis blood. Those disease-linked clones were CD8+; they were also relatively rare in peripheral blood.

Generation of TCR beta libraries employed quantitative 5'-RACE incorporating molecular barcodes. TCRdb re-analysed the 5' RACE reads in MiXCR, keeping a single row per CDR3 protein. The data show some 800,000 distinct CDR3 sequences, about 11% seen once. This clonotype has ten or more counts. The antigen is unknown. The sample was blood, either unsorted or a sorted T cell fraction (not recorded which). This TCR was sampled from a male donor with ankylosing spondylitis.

CDR3 sequence: CASKSGSFDEQFF. CDR3 sequence (DNA): TGTGCCAGCAAAAGCGGGAGCTTCGATGAGCAGTTCTTC. The chain carries TRBV2 and TRBJ2-1; 8 positions agree with TRBD2. Germline V gives CDR1 SNHLY, CDR2 FYNNEI. The CDR3 loop spans 13 amino acids. V dropped 7 bases and J dropped 8; count of bases not matched to a gene: 7.